This passage covers 28 T cell receptor beta chains from one sample sequenced in a study of technical replicates of blood from a few donors. TCRdb's table, derived via immunoSEQ multiplex PCR, lists solely in-frame clones and lacks some. The data hold 68,000 or so clones, with around 97% observed a single time. Sequencing was carried out using T cells isolated from PBMCs. The receptors here all came from a human donor in good health.

The chain is built from TRBV30 and TRBJ1-3; D is possibly TRBD1 (6 bases). Per germline, CDR1 GTSNPN and CDR2 SVGIG (reference sequence). This CDR3 is built from 13 residues. The V end was cut by 2 bases, the J end by 3 bases, with 8 bases between. CDR3 DNA: TGTGCCTGGAGTCAAGGGGGTGGAAACACCATATATTTT. This sequence encodes CAWSQGGGNTIYF.

The V and J genes are TRBV30 and TRBJ2-7; D perhaps matches TRBD1 (5 bases). From germline, CDR1 is GTSNPN and CDR2 SVGIG (reference sequence). The CDR3 consists of 11 residues. Trimming took 3 bases from V and 6 from J, leaving 9 bases between them. The DNA of the CDR3 is TGTGCCTGGAGGGGTGACAGCGAGCAGTACTTC. Protein product: CAWRGDSEQYF.

The rearrangement uses TRBV2 and TRBJ1-5, with D maybe TRBD1 (6 bases). The CDR3 sequence is 12 residues long. The V end was cut by 5 bases, the J end by 7 bases, with 9 bases between. Germline CDR1 is SNHLY and CDR2 is FYNNEI. DNA of the CDR3: TGTGCCAGCAGTAGGACAGAGCAGCCCCAGCATTTT. It yields the protein CASSRTEQPQHF. The variable domain in full, with the rest retrieved from reference TRBV2 and TRBJ1-5, is EPEVTQTPSHQVTQMGQEVILRCVPISNHLYFYWYRQILGQKVEFLVSFYNNEISEKSEIFDDQFSVERPDGSNFTLKIRSTKLEDSAMYFCASSRTEQPQHFGDGTRLSIL.

V is TRBV28 and J is TRBJ1-4; 8 bases match TRBD1. Per the germline V gene, CDR1 is MDHEN and CDR2 is SYDVKM. The junction had 13 bases not matched to a gene; V was cut back by 8 bases and J by 14 bases. The CDR3 spans 13 residues. The CDR3 bases are TGTGCCAGCGACATTGGCGGGACAGGAGACCTGTTTTTT. Its translation is CASDIGGTGDLFF.

This CDR3 is CASSFPGTSSYEQYF. The CDR3 coding sequence is TGTGCCAGCAGCTTCCCCGGGACTAGCTCCTACGAGCAGTACTTC. The genes are TRBV11-2 and TRBJ2-7, with TRBD2 matching 8 bases. The CDR3 has 15 residues. CDR1 SGHAT and CDR2 FQNNGV come from the germline V gene. The V and J ends lost 3 bases and 0 bases, in that order; junction bases with no gene match: 4.

The chain combines TRBV21-1 with TRBJ1-2; the listed D gene, TRBD1, was not tested against the DNA. TRBV21-1 is recorded as a pseudogene. The CDR3 has 16 residues. In nucleotides, the CDR3 is TGTGCCAGCAGCAAAGCGCTTTTTCAGGCGAACTATGGCTACACCTTC. Its protein is CASSKALFQANYGYTF.

The chain links TRBV7-9 to TRBJ2-1; maybe TRBD1 (6 bases). V was pared by 5 bases and J by 7 bases, with 18 bases between. Germline V lookup: CDR1 SEHNR, CDR2 FQNEAQ (reference sequence). The CDR3 contains 15 residues. The CDR3 bases are TGTGCCAGCAGCGCTCCAGGGGTAAGAGGGAATGAGCAGTTCTTC. Its protein product is CASSAPGVRGNEQFF.

The chain is built from TRBV30 and TRBJ1-2; D may be TRBD1 (6 bases). V dropped 4 bases and J dropped 4 bases, with 16 bases sitting between them. The CDR3 sequence is 14 residues long. The germline V gene has CDR1 GTSNPN and CDR2 SVGIG (reference sequence). The CDR3 region has the DNA TGTGCCTGGACCTTGCAGGGGCTCGGCTATGGCTACACCTTC. Translation: CAWTLQGLGYGYTF. Variable domain in full (rest from reference TRBV30 and TRBJ1-2): SQTIHQWPATLVQPVGSPLSLECTVEGTSNPNLYWYRQAAGRGLQLLFYSVGIGQISSEVPQNLSASRPQDRQFILSSKKLLLSDSGFYLCAWTLQGLGYGYTFGSGTRLTVV.

V gene TRBV7-6 combines with J gene TRBJ1-2; D gene uncertain. The CDR3 length is 13 residues. Germline CDR1 reads SGHVS; CDR2 reads FNYEAQ. V was clipped by 5 bases and J by 0 bases, with 7 bases between them. CDR3 residues: CASSPNTNYGYTF. Here the CDR3 DNA reads TGTGCCAGCAGCCCCAACACTAACTATGGCTACACCTTC.

The chain carries TRBV4-2 and TRBJ2-1; 12 bases are a match to TRBD2. This CDR3 is 16 amino acids long. The germline V gene has CDR1 LGHNA and CDR2 YNFKEQ. The ends lost 0 bases at V and 4 bases at J; junction bases unmatched: 1. In nucleotides, the CDR3 is TGTGCCAGCAGCCAAGATGGGACTAGCGGGTACAATGAGCAGTTCTTC. This sequence encodes CASSQDGTSGYNEQFF.

The J gene is TRBJ2-7, the V gene TRBV5-6; 10 bases line up with TRBD1. The CDR3 has 13 amino acids. The ends lost 3 bases at V and 3 bases at J; junction bases unmatched: 0. In germline, CDR1 is SGHDT, CDR2 YYEEEE. In DNA, the CDR3 is TGTGCCAGCAGCTGGGACAGGGGCTACGAGCAGTACTTC. It specifies CASSWDRGYEQYF.

The CDR3 DNA reads as TGTGCCAGCAGCCGAGGGACAGGTACCAAAAACATTCAGTACTTC. Translation gives CASSRGTGTKNIQYF. The chain uses TRBV5-8 and TRBJ2-4; 8 bases are a match to TRBD1. Unmatched junction bases numbered 5, after V lost 4 bases and J lost 2 bases. CDR1 is SGHTS and CDR2 is YDEGEE in the germline V gene. The CDR3 is made up of 15 amino acids.

Concerning this clone: Other DNA sequences in the sample encode the same CDR3. The chain joins TRBV5-4 to TRBJ1-2; 9 positions agree with TRBD1. This CDR3 is 13 amino acids long. Germline trimming cut 5 bases from V and 4 bases from J; bases unmatched to any gene: 3. Germline V CDR1 and CDR2: SGHNT, YYREEE (reference sequence). This CDR3 reads CASRTGGTYGYTF. The CDR3 nucleotides read TGTGCCAGCAGAACAGGGGGCACCTATGGCTACACCTTC.

The chain carries TRBV14 and TRBJ2-7; the match to TRBD2 covers 12 bases. The V segment lost 2 bases and the J segment 7 bases; nucleotides outside the gene matches: 12. Germline values: CDR1 SGHDN, CDR2 FVKESK. CDR3 length equals 17 residues. CDR3 sequence: CASSQTPVHTSGGEQYF. CDR3 nucleotides: TGTGCCAGCAGCCAAACCCCCGTTCACACTAGCGGGGGGGAGCAGTACTTC.

This chain links TRBV9 with TRBJ1-4; D is possibly TRBD1 (5 bases). This CDR3 spans 14 amino acids. The V gene lost 2 bases and the J gene lost 2 bases, with 7 bases spanning the gap. CDR1 SGDLS and CDR2 YYNGEE come from the germline V gene. The CDR3 DNA follows: TGTGCCAGCAGCGTGGGGCGGACTAATGAAAAACTGTTTTTT. Its protein product is CASSVGRTNEKLFF.

This sequence joins TRBV30 and TRBJ1-1; no clear D. In germline, CDR1 is GTSNPN, CDR2 SVGIG (reference sequence). The CDR3 runs to 12 residues. V lost 2 bases and J 9 bases, leaving 13 bases between the germline ends. The CDR3 bases are TGTGCCTGGAGTCTGTTGACACCACAAGCTTTCTTT. Amino acids: CAWSLLTPQAFF.

The genes are TRBV2 and TRBJ2-7; the match to TRBD1 covers 7 bases. The CDR3 consists of 16 residues. Germline CDR1 and CDR2: SNHLY and FYNNEI. J was trimmed by 1 base and V by 10 bases; bases with no gene match: 16. CDR3 sequence reads: CANRGLTGIRSYEQYF. In DNA, the CDR3 is TGTGCCAACAGGGGTTTGACCGGGATCAGATCCTACGAGCAGTACTTC.

The V gene is TRBV2, the J gene TRBJ2-5, with TRBD2 identical over 10 bases. Germline assignment: CDR1 SNHLY and CDR2 FYNNEI. V lost 3 bases, J lost 5 bases, and 18 bases stayed unmatched. The CDR3 is made up of 19 amino acids. CDR3 DNA sequence: TGTGCCAGCAGTGATGAGGGGGGCCCTGCTAGCGGGAGAAGGGAGACCCAGTACTTC. It yields the protein CASSDEGGPASGRRETQYF.

The chain uses TRBV2 and TRBJ2-7; 9 bases are shared with TRBD1. CDR3 length: 14 amino acids. Germline CDR1 is SNHLY and CDR2 is FYNNEI. The V and J ends lost 10 bases and 2 bases, in that order; junction bases with no gene match: 9. The CDR3 is CATGQGRLTYEQYF. CDR3 nucleotides: TGTGCCACAGGACAGGGGCGACTTACCTACGAGCAGTACTTC.

The rearrangement links TRBV5-6 to TRBJ2-1, with 9 positions matching TRBD1. Trimming at V came to 1 base and at J to 1 base, leaving 3 bases not matched to a gene. The CDR3 sequence is 16 residues long. Per the germline V gene, CDR1 is SGHDT and CDR2 is YYEEEE. Here the CDR3 reads CASSLKQGASYNEQFF. CDR3 DNA: TGTGCCAGCAGCTTGAAACAGGGGGCGTCCTACAATGAGCAGTTCTTC.

The chain joins TRBV10-3 to TRBJ2-7; 9 positions match TRBD1. This CDR3 spans 16 amino acids. Germline V CDR1 and CDR2: ENHRY, SYGVKD. The junction had 9 bases not matched to a gene; V was cut back by 2 bases and J by 4 bases. The CDR3 loop reads CAISENPGQGFYEQYF. Written as DNA, the CDR3 is TGTGCCATCAGTGAGAACCCGGGACAGGGATTTTACGAGCAGTACTTC.

The chain uses TRBV4-1 and TRBJ2-2; TRBD2 aligns across 11 bases. CDR1 is MGHRA, CDR2 YSYEKL, per germline. The CDR3 has 15 amino acids. V lost 1 base to trimming and J lost 5 bases; unmatched junction nucleotides: 0. This CDR3 reads CASSQGLAGTGELFF. As DNA, the CDR3 is TGCGCCAGCAGCCAAGGACTAGCGGGGACCGGGGAGCTGTTTTTT.

V is TRBV7-3 and J is TRBJ2-3; tentative D call: TRBD2 (5 bases). V lost 5 bases, J lost 2 bases, and 11 bases lay in between. The CDR3 contains 14 residues. CDR1 SGHTA and CDR2 FQGTGA come from the germline V gene. The CDR3 is CASSTRGITDTQYF. The CDR3 DNA follows: TGTGCCAGCAGCACCAGAGGGATCACAGATACGCAGTATTTT.

This chain joins TRBV5-1 and TRBJ2-2; perhaps TRBD1 as D (6 bases). The V gene's germline CDR1 is SGHRS and CDR2 YFSETQ. V lost 2 bases to trimming and J lost 4 bases, with 9 bases between them. CDR3 length equals 14 residues. DNA of the CDR3: TGCGCCAGCAGCTTACAGGGAGTCACCGGGGAGCTGTTTTTT. Amino acid sequence: CASSLQGVTGELFF. The full variable domain, rest sourced from reference TRBV5-1 and TRBJ2-2, is KAGVTQTPRYLIKTRGQQVTLSCSPISGHRSVSWYQQTPGQGLQFLFEYFSETQRNKGNFPGRFSGRQFSNSRSEMNVSTLELGDSALYLCASSLQGVTGELFFGEGSRLTVL.

The rearrangement uses TRBV6-5 and TRBJ2-7, with 9 nucleotides matching TRBD2. This CDR3 contains 16 residues. Trimming removed 0 bases from V and 3 bases from J; junction bases left unmatched: 6. Germline CDR1 and CDR2: MNHEY and SVGAGI. The CDR3 here is CASSYSSASGNYEQYF. As DNA, the CDR3 is TGTGCCAGCAGTTACTCTTCCGCTAGCGGGAACTACGAGCAGTACTTC.

The rearrangement joins TRBV7-9 to TRBJ2-5; 7 bases are shared with TRBD2. Germline V gives CDR1 SEHNR, CDR2 FQNEAQ (reference sequence). The CDR3 sequence is 14 residues long. Trimming took 2 bases from V and 5 from J; bases not matched to a gene: 5. The DNA for the CDR3 is TGTGCCAGCAGCTTACCCGCGGGAGAGGAGACCCAGTACTTC. Translated: CASSLPAGEETQYF.

This clone has only a few counts. The genes are TRBV6-5 and TRBJ1-3; D perhaps matches TRBD1 (5 bases). The CDR3 has 15 amino acids. The germline V gene encodes CDR1 MNHEY and CDR2 SVGAGI. The V end was cut by 6 bases, the J end by 4 bases, with 16 bases between. The CDR3 here is CASSPSRGSGNTIYF. CDR3 bases: TGTGCCAGCAGCCCTTCTCGGGGGTCAGGAAACACCATATATTTT.

The J gene is TRBJ1-5, the V gene TRBV6-1; 9 positions agree with TRBD1. The CDR3 totals 14 residues. Germline lookup yields CDR1 MNHNS and CDR2 SASEGT. Losses at the gene ends were 8 bases for V and 6 bases for J; bases not matched to a gene: 8. DNA of the CDR3: TGTGCCAGCGAATCGGGACAGGGCGGTCAGCCCCAGCATTTT. Its translation is CASESGQGGQPQHF.